This TCR beta chain was observed in a study of cytomegalovirus exposure and HLA in healthy donors (dated by TCRdb to about 2017). A note on the overall study: In an earlier analysis of approximately 500 of the donors, 250 to 300 Gb of sequence data and roughly 100 million unique TCR beta sequences from approximately 180 million T cells were reported. Across about 370 genotyped donors of the cohort, an average of about 250,000 unique TCR beta nucleotide sequences per donor were sequenced, and roughly 18% of those sequences were non-productive. Every repertoire in the discovery cohort had been generated on one and the same sequencing platform. In the later analysis, no new phenotypic data were used to find candidate immune exposures; instead, reliance was placed on TCR beta sequences and their occurrence across donors. The T cell repertoires of some 700 subjects were profiled by immunosequencing and related to cytomegalovirus serostatus. A later analysis re-analyzed previously published TCR beta repertoires from roughly 600 donors and added high-resolution HLA genotyping to study TCR occurrence patterns. The genetic ancestry cluster associated with self-reported Caucasian donors included 81% of the approximately 430 genotyped donors. An earlier analysis of 500 to 650 of the donors applied high-throughput TCR beta sequencing to assess whether each TCR beta V gene segment acted as functional or pseudogenic. Along with the roughly 700-subject first cohort, a separate validation cohort of over a hundred different subjects was used. Class I and class II HLA loci were covered by the typing at four-digit resolution. An early release covering some 640 HLA-typed donors comprised approximately 300 gigabases of sequencing data and 85 million or so unique TCR sequences. The study aimed to test whether cataloging public T cell receptors could reveal signatures of past pathogen exposure. The number of donors typed differed by locus, with about 629-630 for A, B, C, DRB1 and DQB1, around 560 for DQA1, 600 to 610 for DPA1, and some 470 for DPB1. To predict cytomegalovirus infection status, the study brought together high-throughput TCR immunosequencing, statistical association of individual TCRs with disease status, and machine learning. Because of strong linkage in the cohort, roughly five DR-DQ haplotypes were treated as single units for association and clustering. A later genetic analysis used genome-wide SNP genotypes for about three fifths of the 666 donors, treating that subset as a discovery cohort. Donor age, sex, ethnicity and CMV serostatus were collected together with the repertoire data.

The cysteine opens and the phenylalanine closes a CDR3 of 13 amino acids. Kept here is only the CDR3 DNA, which spans 39 bases and is read in frame from base 1. CDR1 and CDR2 (MNHEY, SMNVEV) derive from the germline V gene (reference sequence). Germline trimming amounts to 6 bases on V and 3 bases on J, with 4 as the count of junction bases outside the gene matches. Library generation was performed with the immunoSEQ multiplex PCR assay. The multiplex PCR relied on a mix of 60 forward primers for TCR Vbeta segments and 13 reverse primers for TCR Jbeta segments. The CDR3 region of rearranged TCR beta genes was amplified from genomic DNA by a multiplex PCR assay. The amplified TCR beta libraries were sequenced on the Illumina HiSeq System as 87-base-pair reads. In the source study's methods: A later analysis counted approximately 84 million unique TCR beta chains across the 666 repertoires, and some 11 million of these chains were shared by at least two donors. To remove PCR and sequencing errors, raw reads were error-corrected and collapsed into unique sequences using a nearest-neighbor algorithm that merged closely related sequences. V, D and J gene segments were assigned by aligning CDR3 sequences to IMGT reference sequences. For a sequence to be retained, a match of at least six nucleotides was required to both a V gene segment and a J gene segment. Rearrangements were classified as productive when the CDR3 lacked stop codons and remained in frame with V and J, and all other rearrangements were classified as non-productive. CDR3 was defined by IMGT convention, running from the second conserved V-encoded cysteine to the conserved J-encoded phenylalanine. The earlier analysis of about 640 of the donors excluded any sequence lacking an unambiguous match to a single V gene segment. In an earlier analysis of approximately 610 of the donors, V segments were called functional above 56.7% productive rearrangements and were called segregating when the between-donor standard deviation exceeded 5%. To diagnose cytomegalovirus status from the catalog of TCR beta chain sequences, a statistical classification framework was built. In a later analysis, TCR nucleotide sequences were compared against IMGT/GENE-DB human TR gene sequences so that V and J genes could be assigned. The TCRdist pipeline was used in a later analysis to assign CDR3 sequences and most-parsimonious VDJ recombination scenarios. A later analysis defined each TCR beta chain by its CDR3 amino acid sequence plus V-gene family, and excluded reads lacking a unique V-gene family. In a later analysis, 450 to 600 highly shared, low-generation-probability nucleotide sequences were removed to address suspected cross-contamination and a sequencing artifact. In a later analysis, a clonal expansion index for each public chain was calculated from normalized within-repertoire ranks of inferred template counts. In a later analysis, generation probabilities were computed with a VDJ recombination model fitted to out-of-frame rearrangements, and the resulting probabilities were checked against IGoR. In a later analysis, hypergeometric tests were used to score TCR-TCR, TCR-HLA and TCR-CMV co-occurrence, with a repertoire-size bias correction applied to TCR pairs. To estimate false discovery rates, a later analysis permuted the HLA or CMV assignments 20 times. A later analysis grouped co-occurring TCRs with DBSCAN, adding TCRdist sequence similarity when clustering within HLA-allele-positive subsets. For co-occurrence clustering, repertoires with fewer than 30,000 or more than 120,000 public chains were excluded, along with five repertoires with anomalous nucleotide sharing. The table was pulled from immuneACCESS by TCRdb, which kept in-frame rearrangements only. Such tables lose some clones; where checked, under half of the loss comes from unresolved V genes, and the rest has no known cause. Clone size and the V and J calls come from that table; the DNA yielded D and trimming. The sample records some 170,000 clones, over 80% of which are singletons. Approximately 1.5% of the sample is in the top ten clones.

Points the paper makes about the study in general: This cohort had only TCR beta chains sequenced, and the lack of alpha or paired-chain data limited which features could be detected. Roughly uniform sequencing depth across donors was assumed in presence/absence analyses, although this assumption may not hold. In an earlier analysis of over 550 of the donors, most TCR beta V segments were observed in productive rearrangements about 87% or about 30% of the time, broadly matching IMGT annotations. Because HLA typing was missing for some donors at each locus, association tests included only the typed subset. A later analysis reported that several top co-occurrence clusters appeared linked to parvovirus B19, influenza, CMV and Epstein-Barr virus. Because counts were too low, 15 to 20 rarely observed V segments, including chromosome 9 orphons, were left out of the earlier analysis of approximately 580 of the donors. The only immune exposure information available for the cohort was CMV serostatus. Some IMGT-functional V segments, including TRBV6-2 and TRBV6-3, could not be distinguished by the 87-base-pair reads and were therefore excluded. A further reported finding was that TCR beta sequences accurately predicted the HLA-A and HLA-B alleles for most subjects in the first cohort. In a later genetic analysis, a missense DCLRE1C variant was associated with V-gene and J-gene trimming of TCR beta chains, and the association was replicated in an independent cohort. Across donors, most TCR sequences were observed very rarely, whereas some public TCRs were present in many individuals. When HLA alleles, especially DR and DQ, strongly co-occurred, attributing TCR associations to individual alleles was difficult. According to a later genetic analysis, donors in an Asian-associated ancestry cluster had fewer N-insertions in productive TCRs than the approximately 670-donor mean. Correlated functional status among segregating V segments might be attributable to linkage disequilibrium, but an unknown experimental factor could not be ruled out. A cluster of highly shared sequence variants was judged likely to be a technical artifact of the sequencing pipeline. In a later analysis, TCR association rates were found to vary across HLA loci, with the most associated TCRs seen for DRB1 alleles and the fewest for HLA-C alleles. Cytomegalovirus status was reported to be diagnosed by the classifier with high specificity and sensitivity in both the original and validation cohorts. At a false discovery rate of 0.05, a later analysis linked 16,000 or so TCR beta sequences to specific HLA alleles. A total of 150 to 200 TCR beta chains were listed by the study as associated with cytomegalovirus. In a later analysis, most CMV-associated TCR beta chains were found to appear HLA-restricted, with HLA associations seemingly driven largely by CMV exposure. In a later analysis, HLA-associated TCR beta chains showed more clonal expansion and lower generation probabilities than non-associated chains that were equally common. The authors suggested that the approach could potentially be generalized to other disease states and immunological phenotypes. A few of the identified cytomegalovirus-associated TCR beta chains were confirmed in vitro to be specific for cytomegalovirus antigens.

The cohort was made up of several hundred healthy bone marrow donors. At the time of sampling, all cohort members were nominally healthy, though unrecorded immune exposures were likely present. The donor was CMV seropositive and was included in the group of about 290 seropositive cohort members. A peripheral blood sample was collected from each donor, and TCR beta sequencing was performed on peripheral blood mononuclear cells. The Qiagen DNeasy Blood Extraction Kit was used to extract genomic DNA from the blood cell samples. About this clone itself: What antigen it recognizes has not been identified. No qualities accompany the bases; no much larger clone lies one base away.

Here the chain combines TRBV27 and TRBJ2-7; 8 junctional bases match TRBD2. The specimen was PBMCs. The clonotype comes from a girl aged 5 to 17 in good health and CMV-seropositive. The CDR3 reads CASSPGGIYEQYF. Here is the DNA: TGTGCCAGCAGCCCGGGAGGGATCTACGAGCAGTACTTC.